The 6 T cell receptor beta chains in this list originate from one sample, sequenced in a study of blood T cells in healthy people across ages. Alongside a J-beta primer mix, a sample-barcoded 5' primer served in a second PCR lasting roughly 6 to 12 cycles. One entry per CDR3 protein results from TCRdb running MiXCR on the 5' RACE reads. The repertoire holds some 700,000 distinct CDR3 sequences, with about 24% as singletons. Sequencing input: blood. The receptors originated from a man between 70 and 80 years old in good health.

This clonotype has more than one count but fewer than ten. V is TRBV27 and J is TRBJ2-2; D tentatively fits TRBD1 or TRBD2 (5 bases each). The CDR3 extends over 14 amino acids. Germline loops: CDR1 MNHEY, CDR2 SMNVEV (reference sequence). V lost 8 bases and J 3 bases, leaving 13 bases between the germline ends. CDR3 DNA: TGTGCCAGCCGGGGACCTCGCGACACCGGGGAGCTGTTTTTT. It encodes CASRGPRDTGELFF.

This clonotype was detected a few times. The V call is TRBV6-6, the J call TRBJ2-1, with D possibly TRBD1 on 6 matching bases. CDR3 length: 15 amino acids. CDR1 is MNHNY and CDR2 is SVGAGI in the germline V gene (reference sequence). The V end was cut by 6 bases, the J end by 5 bases, with 17 bases between. The CDR3 bases are TGTGCCAGCAGGAGGGGGACCGGTAAAAACAATGAGCAGTTCTTC. Translating gives CASRRGTGKNNEQFF.

A few counts support this clonotype. The chain uses TRBV20-1 and TRBJ1-1; D is ambiguous. Trimming took 5 bases from V and 4 from J, leaving 11 bases between them. Germline V CDR1 and CDR2: DFQATT, SNEGSKA (reference sequence). This CDR3 has 12 residues. The DNA for the CDR3 is TGCAGTGCTTCCCGACGGGGCACTGAAGCTTTCTTT. Translated, it gives CSASRRGTEAFF.

This chain uses TRBV7-8 with TRBJ2-1; 12 nucleotides line up with TRBD2. The CDR3 covers 17 residues. Germline values: CDR1 SGHVS, CDR2 FQNEAQ. V gave up 0 bases and J gave up 4 bases; unmatched junction bases: 4. CDR3 sequence (DNA): TGTGCCAGCAGCTTAGCCCGACTAGCGGGGGAGTACAATGAGCAGTTCTTC. Encoded protein: CASSLARLAGEYNEQFF. Looking up the rest from reference TRBV7-8 and TRBJ2-1 gives the full variable domain: GAGVSQSPRYKVAKRGQDVALRCDPISGHVSLFWYQQALGQGPEFLTYFQNEAQLDKSGLPSDRFFAERPEGSVSTLKIQRTQQEDSAVYLCASSLARLAGEYNEQFFGPGTRLTVL.

This clonotype has at least ten counts. V gene TRBV12-3 or TRBV12-4 combines with J gene TRBJ1-2; a possible D gene is TRBD1 (5 bases). There are 12 residues in the CDR3. With 5 bases removed from V and 8 bases from J, the gap between germline ends came to 12 bases. The DNA of the CDR3 is TGTGCCAGCAGTCCGGGACGGCGGGGCTACACCTTC. Protein sequence: CASSPGRRGYTF.

This chain links TRBV28 with TRBJ2-7; D perhaps matches TRBD2 (5 bases). The V end was cut by 7 bases, the J end by 5 bases, with 15 bases between. Germline lookup yields CDR1 MDHEN and CDR2 SYDVKM. There are 13 residues in the CDR3. The CDR3 DNA reads TGTGCCAGCAACCGGAGGAGTAAGCACGAGCAGTACTTC. It is translated as CASNRRSKHEQYF.